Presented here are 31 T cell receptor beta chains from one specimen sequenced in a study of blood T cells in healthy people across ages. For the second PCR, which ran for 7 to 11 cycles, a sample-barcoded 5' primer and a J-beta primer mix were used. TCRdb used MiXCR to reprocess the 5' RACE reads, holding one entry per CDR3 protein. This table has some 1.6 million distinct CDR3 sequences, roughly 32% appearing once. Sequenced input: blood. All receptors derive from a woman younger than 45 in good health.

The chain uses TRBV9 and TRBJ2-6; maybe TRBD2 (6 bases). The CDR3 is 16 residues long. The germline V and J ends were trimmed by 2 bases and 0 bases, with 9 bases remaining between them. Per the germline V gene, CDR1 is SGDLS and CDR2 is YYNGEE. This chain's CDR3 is CASSVTGVSGANVLTF. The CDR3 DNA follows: TGTGCCAGCAGCGTCACGGGGGTCTCTGGGGCCAACGTCCTGACTTTC.

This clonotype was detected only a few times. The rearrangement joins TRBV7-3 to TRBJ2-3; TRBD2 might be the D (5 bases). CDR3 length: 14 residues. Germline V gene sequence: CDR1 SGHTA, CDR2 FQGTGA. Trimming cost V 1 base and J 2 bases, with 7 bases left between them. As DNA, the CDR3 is TGTGCCAGCAGCTTAAGCCTAGCCACAGATACGCAGTATTTT. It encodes CASSLSLATDTQYF.

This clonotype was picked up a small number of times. CDR3 bases: TGTGCCAGCAAGACAGGGGACCTTGGGGACTATGGCTACACCTTC. This sequence encodes CASKTGDLGDYGYTF. V usage is TRBV28 and J usage is TRBJ1-2; 8 bases match TRBD1. This CDR3 comprises 15 residues. Germline V CDR1 and CDR2: MDHEN, SYDVKM. J gave up 3 bases and V 7 bases, and 10 bases lay outside the gene matches.

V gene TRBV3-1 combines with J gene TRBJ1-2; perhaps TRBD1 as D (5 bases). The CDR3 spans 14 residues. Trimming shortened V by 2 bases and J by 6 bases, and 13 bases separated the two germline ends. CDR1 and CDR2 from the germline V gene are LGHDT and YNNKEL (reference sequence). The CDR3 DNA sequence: TGTGCCAGCAGCCAAAAAGGGGAAAGGCATGGCTACACCTTC. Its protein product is CASSQKGERHGYTF.

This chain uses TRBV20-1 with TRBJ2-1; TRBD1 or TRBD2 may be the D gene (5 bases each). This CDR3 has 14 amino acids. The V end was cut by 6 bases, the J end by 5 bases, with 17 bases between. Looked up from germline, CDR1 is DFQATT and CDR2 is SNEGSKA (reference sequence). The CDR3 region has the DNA TGCAGTGCGCTGTCCGGGGACGGCCACAATGAGCAGTTCTTC. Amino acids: CSALSGDGHNEQFF.

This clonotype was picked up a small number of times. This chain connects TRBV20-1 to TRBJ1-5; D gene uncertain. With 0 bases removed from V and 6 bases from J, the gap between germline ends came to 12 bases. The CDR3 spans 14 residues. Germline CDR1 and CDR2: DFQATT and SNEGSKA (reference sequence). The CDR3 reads CSARDRRAGQPQHF. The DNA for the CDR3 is TGCAGTGCTAGAGATAGAAGGGCTGGTCAGCCCCAGCATTTT.

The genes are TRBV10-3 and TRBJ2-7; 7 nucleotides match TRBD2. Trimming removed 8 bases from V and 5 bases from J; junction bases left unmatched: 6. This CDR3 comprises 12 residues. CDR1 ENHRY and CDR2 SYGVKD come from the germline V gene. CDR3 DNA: TGTGCCATCCTAGCGGATGGGAACGAGCAGTACTTC. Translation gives CAILADGNEQYF.

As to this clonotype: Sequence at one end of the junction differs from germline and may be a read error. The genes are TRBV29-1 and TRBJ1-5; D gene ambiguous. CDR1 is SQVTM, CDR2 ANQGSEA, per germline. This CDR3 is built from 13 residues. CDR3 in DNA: TGCAGCGTTCAAGAAGGCGATAATCAGCCCCAGCATTTT. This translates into CSVQEGDNQPQHF.

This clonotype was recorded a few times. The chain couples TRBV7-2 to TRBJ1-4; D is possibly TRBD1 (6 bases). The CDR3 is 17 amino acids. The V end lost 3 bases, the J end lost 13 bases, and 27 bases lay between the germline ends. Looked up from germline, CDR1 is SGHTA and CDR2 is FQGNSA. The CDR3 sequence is CASSFYPQGRSGGRLFF. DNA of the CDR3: TGTGCCAGCAGCTTCTACCCCCAGGGCAGGTCGGGGGGGCGACTGTTTTTT.

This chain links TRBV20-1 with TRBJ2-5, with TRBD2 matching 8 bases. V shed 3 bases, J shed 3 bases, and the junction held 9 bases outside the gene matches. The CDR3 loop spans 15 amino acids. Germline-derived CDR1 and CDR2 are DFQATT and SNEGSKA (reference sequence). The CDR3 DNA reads TGCAGTGCTAGTCCGTTTGGCGGGGGGAAAGAGACCCAGTACTTC. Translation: CSASPFGGGKETQYF.

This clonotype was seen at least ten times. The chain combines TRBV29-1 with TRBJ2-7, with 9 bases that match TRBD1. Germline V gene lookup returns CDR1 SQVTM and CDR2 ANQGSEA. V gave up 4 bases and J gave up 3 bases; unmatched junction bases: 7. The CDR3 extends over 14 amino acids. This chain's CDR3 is CSVVFTGGLYEQYF. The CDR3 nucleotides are TGCAGCGTTGTTTTTACAGGGGGCCTCTACGAGCAGTACTTC.

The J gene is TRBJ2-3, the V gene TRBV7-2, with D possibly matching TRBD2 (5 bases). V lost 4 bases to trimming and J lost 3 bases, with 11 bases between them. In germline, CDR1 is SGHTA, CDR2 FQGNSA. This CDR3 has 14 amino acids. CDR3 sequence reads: CASSWNRETDTQYF. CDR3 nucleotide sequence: TGTGCCAGCAGCTGGAACCGGGAAACAGATACGCAGTATTTT.

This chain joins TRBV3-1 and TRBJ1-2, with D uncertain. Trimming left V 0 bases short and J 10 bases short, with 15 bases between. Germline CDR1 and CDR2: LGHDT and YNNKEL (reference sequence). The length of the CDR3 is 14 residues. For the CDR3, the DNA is TGTGCCAGCAGCCAAGAGGGCCAGAAGCAAGACTACACCTTC. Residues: CASSQEGQKQDYTF. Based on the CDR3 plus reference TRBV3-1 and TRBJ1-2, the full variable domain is DTAVSQTPKYLVTQMGNDKSIKCEQNLGHDTMYWYKQDSKKFLKIMFSYNNKELIINETVPNRFSPKSPDKAHLNLHINSLELGDSAVYFCASSQEGQKQDYTFGSGTRLTVV.

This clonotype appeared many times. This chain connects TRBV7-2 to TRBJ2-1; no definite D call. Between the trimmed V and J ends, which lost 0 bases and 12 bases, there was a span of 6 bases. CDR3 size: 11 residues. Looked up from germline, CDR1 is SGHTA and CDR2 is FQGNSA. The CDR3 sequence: CASSLAQPQFF. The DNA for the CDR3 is TGTGCCAGCAGCTTAGCCCAGCCGCAGTTCTTC.

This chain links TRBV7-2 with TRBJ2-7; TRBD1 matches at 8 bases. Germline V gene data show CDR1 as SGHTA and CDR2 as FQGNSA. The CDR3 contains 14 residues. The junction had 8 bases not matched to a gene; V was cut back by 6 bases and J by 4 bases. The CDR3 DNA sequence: TGTGCCAGCAGGGACTCGACAGGGGCATACGAGCAGTACTTC. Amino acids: CASRDSTGAYEQYF.

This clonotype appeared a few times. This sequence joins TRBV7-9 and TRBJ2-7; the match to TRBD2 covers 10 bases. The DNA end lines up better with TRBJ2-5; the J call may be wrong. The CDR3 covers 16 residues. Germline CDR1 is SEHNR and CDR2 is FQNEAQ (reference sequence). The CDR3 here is CASSLVGLAGDETQYF. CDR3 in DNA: TGTGCCAGCAGCTTAGTGGGTCTAGCGGGGGACGAGACCCAGTACTTC.

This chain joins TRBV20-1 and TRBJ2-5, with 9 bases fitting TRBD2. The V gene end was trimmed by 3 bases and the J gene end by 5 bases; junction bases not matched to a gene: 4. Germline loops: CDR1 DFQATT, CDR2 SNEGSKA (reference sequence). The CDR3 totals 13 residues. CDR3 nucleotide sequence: TGCAGTGCTAGGCGGGAGGGCCCCGAGACCCAGTACTTC. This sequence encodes CSARREGPETQYF.

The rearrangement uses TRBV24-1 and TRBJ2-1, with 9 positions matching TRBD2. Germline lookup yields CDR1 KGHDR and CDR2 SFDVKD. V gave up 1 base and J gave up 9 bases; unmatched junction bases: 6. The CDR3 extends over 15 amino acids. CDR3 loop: CATSDFSGGEGEQFF. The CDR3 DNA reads TGTGCCACCAGTGATTTTAGCGGGGGAGAGGGTGAGCAGTTCTTC.

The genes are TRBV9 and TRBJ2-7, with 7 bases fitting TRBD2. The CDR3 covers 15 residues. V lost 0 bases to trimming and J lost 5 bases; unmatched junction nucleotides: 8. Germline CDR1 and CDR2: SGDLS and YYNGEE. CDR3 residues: CASSVGGRESDEQYF. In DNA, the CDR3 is TGTGCCAGCAGCGTAGGTGGGCGGGAGTCCGACGAGCAGTACTTC.

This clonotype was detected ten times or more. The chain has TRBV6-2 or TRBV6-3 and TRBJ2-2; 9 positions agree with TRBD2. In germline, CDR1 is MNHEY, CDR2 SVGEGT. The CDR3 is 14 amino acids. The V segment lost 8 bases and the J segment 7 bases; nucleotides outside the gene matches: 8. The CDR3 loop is CASAPGLAIGELFF. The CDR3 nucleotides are TGTGCCAGCGCACCGGGACTAGCCATCGGGGAGCTGTTTTTT.

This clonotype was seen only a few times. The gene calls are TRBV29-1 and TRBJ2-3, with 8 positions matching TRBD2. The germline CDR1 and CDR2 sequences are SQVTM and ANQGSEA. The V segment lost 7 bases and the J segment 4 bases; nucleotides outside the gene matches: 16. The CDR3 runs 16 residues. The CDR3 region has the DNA TGCAGCGCCAAGGGGGGTAGCGGGATGAGGGCAGATACGCAGTATTTT. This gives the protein CSAKGGSGMRADTQYF.

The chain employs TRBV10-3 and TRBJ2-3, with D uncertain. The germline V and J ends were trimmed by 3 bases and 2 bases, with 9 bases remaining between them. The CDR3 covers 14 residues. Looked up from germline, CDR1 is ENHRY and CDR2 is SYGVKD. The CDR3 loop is CAISEAEHTDTQYF. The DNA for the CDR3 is TGTGCCATCAGTGAAGCCGAGCACACAGATACGCAGTATTTT.

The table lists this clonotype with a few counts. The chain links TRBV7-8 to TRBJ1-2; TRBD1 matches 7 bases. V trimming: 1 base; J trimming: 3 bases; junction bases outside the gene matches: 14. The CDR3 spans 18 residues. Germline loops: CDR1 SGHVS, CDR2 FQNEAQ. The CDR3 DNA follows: TGTGCCAGCAGCTTAGAGAGCACCGGGACAGTCCCCGACTATGGCTACACCTTC. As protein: CASSLESTGTVPDYGYTF.

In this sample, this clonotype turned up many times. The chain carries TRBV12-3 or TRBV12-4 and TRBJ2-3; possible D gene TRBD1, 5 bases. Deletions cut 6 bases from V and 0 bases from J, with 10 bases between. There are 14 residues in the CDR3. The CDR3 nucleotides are TGTGCCAGCAGCACGGACACGAGCACAGATACGCAGTATTTT. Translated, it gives CASSTDTSTDTQYF.

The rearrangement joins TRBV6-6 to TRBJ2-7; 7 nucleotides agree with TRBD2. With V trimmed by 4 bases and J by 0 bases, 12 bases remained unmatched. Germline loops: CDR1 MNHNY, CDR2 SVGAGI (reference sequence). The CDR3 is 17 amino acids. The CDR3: CASSLGDYINPSYEQYF. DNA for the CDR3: TGTGCCAGCAGTTTGGGGGACTACATAAACCCCTCCTACGAGCAGTACTTC.

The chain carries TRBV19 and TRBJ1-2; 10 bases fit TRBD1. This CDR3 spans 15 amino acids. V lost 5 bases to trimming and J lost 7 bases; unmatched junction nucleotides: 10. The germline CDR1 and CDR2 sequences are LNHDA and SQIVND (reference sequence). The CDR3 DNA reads TGTGCCAGTAGTCCGCAAGGGACAGGGGTGTTTGGCTACACCTTC. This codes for CASSPQGTGVFGYTF. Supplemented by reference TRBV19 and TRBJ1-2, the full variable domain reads DGGITQSPKYLFRKEGQNVTLSCEQNLNHDAMYWYRQDPGQGLRLIYYSQIVNDFQKGDIAEGYSVSREKKESFPLTVTSAQKNPTAFYLCASSPQGTGVFGYTFGSGTRLTVV.

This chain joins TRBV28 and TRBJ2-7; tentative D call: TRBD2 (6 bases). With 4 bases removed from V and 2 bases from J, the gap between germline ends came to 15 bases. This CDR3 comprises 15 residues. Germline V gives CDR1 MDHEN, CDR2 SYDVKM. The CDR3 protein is CASSSQPRGTYEQYF. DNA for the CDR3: TGTGCCAGCAGTTCCCAACCACGGGGGACCTACGAGCAGTACTTC.

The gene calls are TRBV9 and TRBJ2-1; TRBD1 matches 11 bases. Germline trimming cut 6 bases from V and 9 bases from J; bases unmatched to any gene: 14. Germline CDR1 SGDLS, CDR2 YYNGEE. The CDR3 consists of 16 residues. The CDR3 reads CASNPGTGGPFGEQFF. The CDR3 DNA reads TGTGCCAGCAACCCCGGGACAGGGGGGCCTTTTGGTGAGCAGTTCTTC.

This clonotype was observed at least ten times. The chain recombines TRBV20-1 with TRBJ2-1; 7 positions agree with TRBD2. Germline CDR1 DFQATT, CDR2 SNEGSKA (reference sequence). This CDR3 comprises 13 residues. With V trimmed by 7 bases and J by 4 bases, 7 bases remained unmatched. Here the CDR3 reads CSEALANYNEQFF. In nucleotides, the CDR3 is TGCAGTGAGGCACTAGCGAATTACAATGAGCAGTTCTTC.

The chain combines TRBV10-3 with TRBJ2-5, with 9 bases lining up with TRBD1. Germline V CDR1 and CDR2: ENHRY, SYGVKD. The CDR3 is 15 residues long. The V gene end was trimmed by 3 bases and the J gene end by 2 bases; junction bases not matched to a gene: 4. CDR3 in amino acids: CAISDTGGWQETQYF. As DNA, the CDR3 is TGTGCCATCAGTGATACAGGGGGCTGGCAAGAGACCCAGTACTTC.

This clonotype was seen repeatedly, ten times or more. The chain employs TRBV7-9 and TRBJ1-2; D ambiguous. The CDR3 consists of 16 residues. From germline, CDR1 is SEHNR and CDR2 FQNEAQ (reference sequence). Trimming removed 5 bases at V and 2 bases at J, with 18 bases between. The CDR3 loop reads CASSQVLGHQNYGYTF. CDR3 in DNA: TGTGCCAGCAGCCAGGTTTTAGGTCACCAAAACTATGGCTACACCTTC. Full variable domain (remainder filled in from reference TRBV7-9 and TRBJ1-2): DTGVSQNPRHKITKRGQNVTFRCDPISEHNRLYWYRQTLGQGPEFLTYFQNEAQLEKSRLLSDRFSAERPKGSFSTLEIQRTEQGDSAMYLCASSQVLGHQNYGYTFGSGTRLTVV.